Described below is a single TCR beta chain sequence and its context. Germline loops: CDR1 SGHRS, CDR2 YFSETQ. The CDR3 loop spans 18 amino acids. The germline V and J ends were trimmed by 7 bases and 0 bases, with 25 bases remaining between them. The source of the sample is a study of blood T cells in healthy people across ages. Together with a sample-barcoded 5' primer, a J-beta primer mix was included in a second PCR lasting roughly 6 to 12 cycles. One entry per CDR3 protein, called by TCRdb with MiXCR from the 5' RACE reads. In the table there are some 700,000 distinct CDR3 sequences, 40% to 45% of which are singletons. Staff drew about 10 milliliters of peripheral blood from each donor.

The V call is TRBV5-1, the J call TRBJ1-1; a possible D gene is TRBD1 (6 bases). The sample comprised blood. The sequence was collected from an older woman in good health. For the CDR3, the DNA is TGCGCCAGCCGCCCTATCCCAGGGGAGCCTGGGATGAACACTGAAGCTTTCTTT. Its protein is CASRPIPGEPGMNTEAFF. The complete variable domain, with remaining parts taken from reference TRBV5-1 and TRBJ1-1, reads KAGVTQTPRYLIKTRGQQVTLSCSPISGHRSVSWYQQTPGQGLQFLFEYFSETQRNKGNFPGRFSGRQFSNSRSEMNVSTLELGDSALYLCASRPIPGEPGMNTEAFFGQGTRLTVV.